This T cell receptor beta chain was documented in a study of CD8 T cells in ankylosing spondylitis. Study findings and constraints: Significant enrichment of disease-linked clones was reported in matched ankylosing spondylitis synovial fluid. A TCR beta motif of roughly eight highly homologous variants seemed to mark ankylosing spondylitis blood.

Trimming took 2 bases from V and 1 from J, leaving 11 bases between them. The CDR3 extends over 15 amino acids. Germline-derived CDR1 and CDR2 are SGHVS and FQNEAQ. This clonotype came up many times. Antigen unknown. Each CDR3 protein is one row after TCRdb ran MiXCR on the 5' RACE reads. The table lists 200,000 to 300,000 distinct CDR3 sequences, approximately 9% of them singletons. J is TRBJ1-1 and V is TRBV7-8; D unresolved. The sequence came from a male donor with ankylosing spondylitis or in good health (not recorded which). Specimen: blood, either unsorted or a sorted T cell fraction (not recorded which). Here the CDR3 reads CASSLRTEGNTEAFF. The CDR3 DNA reads as TGTGCCAGCAGCTTAAGGACGGAGGGGAACACTGAAGCTTTCTTT.